The rows below give T cell receptor beta chains drawn from one sample of a study of CD8 T cells in Susac syndrome. A single record per CDR3 protein comes from TCRdb applying MiXCR to the immunoSEQ multiplex PCR reads. The sample includes 150,000 to 200,000 distinct CDR3 sequences, just under 95% of them seen just once. What was sequenced was CD4+ T cells from PBMCs. These receptors were obtained from a human donor in good health. Both conserved end residues are part of each CDR3. Each record gives: clone size, V gene, D gene, J gene, CDR3 protein, CDR3 DNA. A D gene is named only where the DNA matches it firmly. Clone sizes are given selectively: once, few, many, or a class where the clone is expanded.

size: once; V: TRBV4-3; D: .; J: TRBJ2-3; CDR3: CASSQDGQSTDTQYF; DNA: TGCGCCAGCAGCCAAGATGGGCAGAGCACAGATACGCAGTATTTT
size: .; V: TRBV19; D: TRBD1; J: TRBJ1-6; CDR3: CASSTTGAHSPLHF; DNA: TGTGCCAGTAGCACGACAGGGGCACATTCACCCCTCCACTTT
size: .; V: TRBV7-9; D: TRBD1; J: TRBJ2-5; CDR3: CASSLEDRYQETQYF; DNA: TGTGCCAGCAGCTTAGAGGACAGGTACCAAGAGACCCAGTACTTC
size: .; V: TRBV15; D: .; J: TRBJ1-4; CDR3: CATSRAGAGEKLFF; DNA: TGTGCCACCAGCAGAGCAGGGGCCGGGGAAAAACTGTTTTTT
size: .; V: TRBV20-1; D: .; J: TRBJ2-5; CDR3: CSARDMRGTQETQYF; DNA: TGCAGTGCTAGAGATATGAGGGGGACACAAGAGACCCAGTACTTC
size: .; V: TRBV29-1; D: TRBD1; J: TRBJ1-1; CDR3: CSVDGLDRRIRRGTEAFF; DNA: TGCAGCGTTGATGGCTTGGACAGGCGAATTAGGAGAGGCACTGAAGCTTTCTTT
size: .; V: TRBV12-3/TRBV12-4; D: .; J: TRBJ2-3; CDR3: CASSTETRRTDTQYF; DNA: TGTGCCAGCAGTACTGAGACTAGACGCACAGATACGCAGTATTTT
size: .; V: TRBV27; D: .; J: TRBJ2-1; CDR3: CASSNGRTLSSYNEQFF; DNA: TGTGCCAGCAGCAATGGACGGACACTGAGCTCCTACAATGAGCAGTTCTTC
size: .; V: TRBV20-1; D: TRBD1; J: TRBJ2-7; CDR3: CSGQGHYEQYF; DNA: TGCAGTGGACAGGGGCACTACGAGCAGTACTTC
size: .; V: TRBV30; D: .; J: TRBJ1-5; CDR3: CAWSWDMNQPQHF; DNA: TGTGCCTGGAGTTGGGACATGAATCAGCCCCAGCATTTT
size: once; V: TRBV3-1; D: TRBD2; J: TRBJ2-1; CDR3: CASSGGGGNLEQFF; DNA: TGTGCCAGCAGCGGCGGCGGGGGGAATCTTGAGCAGTTCTTC
size: .; V: TRBV7-2; D: .; J: TRBJ2-1; CDR3: CASSLVTGQGNEQFF; DNA: TGTGCCAGCAGCTTAGTTACGGGGCAGGGCAATGAGCAGTTCTTC
size: .; V: TRBV3-1; D: .; J: TRBJ2-5; CDR3: CASSPEAPGTQYF; DNA: TGTGCCAGCAGCCCTGAGGCACCGGGGACCCAGTACTTC
size: .; V: TRBV2; D: .; J: TRBJ2-3; CDR3: CASRFTDTQYF; DNA: TGTGCCAGCAGGTTCACAGATACGCAGTATTTT
size: .; V: TRBV6-6; D: TRBD1; J: TRBJ1-1; CDR3: CASSTSGGNTEAFF; DNA: TGTGCCAGCAGTACGTCAGGGGGGAACACTGAAGCTTTCTTT
size: .; V: TRBV3-1; D: .; J: TRBJ1-1; CDR3: CASSQAGSNTEAFF; DNA: TGTGCCAGCAGCCAAGCAGGGTCGAACACTGAAGCTTTCTTT
size: .; V: TRBV19; D: .; J: TRBJ2-1; CDR3: CASSKASSSYNEQFF; DNA: TGTGCCAGTAGTAAGGCATCGAGCTCCTACAATGAGCAGTTCTTC
size: .; V: TRBV12-3/TRBV12-4; D: .; J: TRBJ2-1; CDR3: CASSVTGTAPVF; DNA: TGTGCCAGCAGCGTAACCGGGACCGCTCCCGTCTTC
size: .; V: TRBV7-9; D: .; J: TRBJ2-5; CDR3: CAIRAETQYF; DNA: TGTGCCATCCGGGCGGAGACCCAGTACTTC
size: .; V: TRBV6-6; D: .; J: TRBJ2-5; CDR3: CASTGREVTETQYF; DNA: TGTGCCAGCACCGGCAGGGAGGTTACGGAGACCCAGTACTTC
size: .; V: TRBV7-9; D: .; J: TRBJ2-5; CDR3: CASSSILVLQETQYF; DNA: TGTGCCAGCAGCTCCATCTTAGTCCTACAAGAGACCCAGTACTTC
size: .; V: TRBV24-1; D: .; J: TRBJ1-2; CDR3: CATSDPKGGEEGYTF; DNA: TGTGCCACCAGTGACCCTAAGGGGGGCGAGGAAGGCTACACCTTC
size: .; V: TRBV4-2; D: TRBD1; J: TRBJ1-5; CDR3: CASSHGTGSQPQHF; DNA: TGTGCCAGCAGCCATGGGACAGGGTCTCAGCCCCAGCATTTT
size: .; V: TRBV2; D: .; J: TRBJ2-1; CDR3: CASSLEESSYNEQFF; DNA: TGTGCCAGCAGCCTGGAGGAGAGCTCCTACAATGAGCAGTTCTTC
size: .; V: TRBV20-1; D: .; J: TRBJ1-2; CDR3: CSAARSRENYGYTF; DNA: TGCAGTGCTGCCCGATCTAGGGAAAACTATGGCTACACCTTC
size: .; V: TRBV28; D: .; J: TRBJ2-3; CDR3: CAGNSATSTDTQYF; DNA: TGTGCCGGCAATAGCGCGACCAGCACAGATACGCAGTATTTT